A selection of T cell receptor beta chains follows, all from one sample in a study of Graves' ophthalmopathy and Graves' hyperthyroidism. TCRdb used MiXCR to reprocess the multiplex PCR reads, holding one entry per CDR3 protein. In the table there are under 400,000 distinct CDR3 sequences, roughly 15% of which are singletons. The sequencing input was peripheral blood. Every receptor here comes from an adult man with Graves' ophthalmopathy. The CDR3 runs from the conserved cysteine through the conserved F or W.

TRBV19,13,CASNRGLNYGYTF
TRBV30,13,CAWSVSGFRGYTF
TRBV6-5,14,CASSYVEGGTEAFF
TRBV28,15,CVSSPTTSGTGELFF
TRBV25-1,13,CASSEEGAQPQHF
TRBV19,13,CASSSRDDYGYTF
TRBV19,15,CASSIDQTVHDEQSF
TRBV10-3,13,CAISESRTAEAFF
TRBV12-3/TRBV12-4,15,CASSKGTAEKETQYF
TRBV30,13,CAWSRGWGYEQYF
TRBV12-3/TRBV12-4,16,CASSQIGQGSSYEQYF
TRBV27,19,CASRHETGTGYLPSYEQYF
TRBV6-1,16,CASSEAPRASGNTIYF
TRBV5-1,14,CASSLIPSSYEQYF
TRBV28,15,CASSLSLTGIYEQYF